The clone carrying this T cell receptor (beta chain) was counted at least ten times. Its specificity is unknown. This record belongs to a study of T cells in Graves' hyperthyroidism and ophthalmopathy. Points from the study as a whole: Ophthalmopathy was predicted by the model a median of around 5.9 months ahead of onset. Blood held most thyroid clonotypes expanded above 0.001 frequency.

Regions amplified from RNA transcripts were the TCR beta CDR3 regions. When the TCR CDR3 underwent first-round RT-PCR, the HTBI primer set was used. TCRdb analysed the multiplex PCR reads with MiXCR anew, one entry per CDR3 protein. The sample has about 620,000 distinct CDR3 sequences, around 15% seen once. Germline lookup yields CDR1 KGHSH and CDR2 LQKENI. V lost 4 bases, J lost 5 bases, and 11 bases lay in between. The CDR3 consists of 13 residues. The rearrangement joins TRBV18 to TRBJ1-1, with D perhaps matching TRBD1 (6 bases). The sample was blood. The sequence came from a woman aged 30 to 39 with Graves' hyperthyroidism. This chain's CDR3 is CASSQGEQTEAFF. In DNA form, the CDR3 reads TGTGCCAGCTCACAGGGGGAACAGACTGAAGCTTTCTTT.